The next 19 T cell receptor beta chains were all read from a single sample in a study of CD8 T cells in ankylosing spondylitis. TCRdb reprocessed the 5' RACE reads via MiXCR and lists one record per CDR3 protein. Of 150,000 to 200,000 distinct CDR3 sequences listed, around 10% are singletons. The sample consisted of blood, either unsorted or a sorted T cell fraction (not recorded which). The receptors stem from a male donor with ankylosing spondylitis or in good health (not recorded which).

Concerning this clonotype itself: This sequence may be a read error, since a much larger clone differs from it by one base. CDR3 DNA: TGTGTCAGCAGTTTATCGTGGGACAGCTCCTACGAGCAGTACTTC. Its translation is CVSSLSWDSSYEQYF. V is TRBV12-3 or TRBV12-4 and J is TRBJ2-7; 7 bases are shared with TRBD1. CDR3 length: 15 residues.

The V call is TRBV18, the J call TRBJ1-2; 8 positions match TRBD1. CDR1 and CDR2 from the germline V gene are KGHSH and LQKENI. The V gene end was trimmed by 2 bases and the J gene end by 1 base; junction bases not matched to a gene: 6. The CDR3 covers 16 residues. CDR3 bases: TGTGCCAGCTCACCAATCAGGACAGGGCTTAACTATGGCTACACCTTC. Translation gives CASSPIRTGLNYGYTF.

This clonotype was seen only a few times. The gene calls are TRBV20-1 and TRBJ1-1, with 9 bases lining up with TRBD1. Germline V CDR1 and CDR2: DFQATT, SNEGSKA (reference sequence). The junction had 9 bases not matched to a gene; V was cut back by 3 bases and J by 4 bases. This CDR3 has 15 amino acids. The CDR3 nucleotides read TGCAGTGCTAGGCTCCCGGACAGGGGAAGCACTGAAGCTTTCTTT. Its protein is CSARLPDRGSTEAFF.

This clonotype was found many times. The chain has TRBV29-1 and TRBJ1-2; unclear D gene. V gave up 6 bases and J gave up 6 bases, with 11 bases separating them. Germline V gene lookup returns CDR1 SQVTM and CDR2 ANQGSEA. CDR3 size: 11 residues. CDR3 nucleotide sequence: TGCAGCGTCACGACACCGGATGGCTACACCTTC. Translated, it gives CSVTTPDGYTF.

The sample holds many counts of this clonotype. The genes are TRBV7-8 and TRBJ2-2; TRBD1 aligns across 10 bases. V dropped 2 bases and J dropped 10; count of bases not matched to a gene: 7. In germline, CDR1 is SGHVS, CDR2 FQNEAQ. The CDR3 contains 15 residues. Here the CDR3 DNA reads TGTGCCAGCAGCTTATCCGGGACAGGGGCAACGGAGCTGTTTTTT. Its translation is CASSLSGTGATELFF.

The table lists this clonotype with many counts. The gene calls are TRBV10-3 and TRBJ2-5, with no clear D. Germline V gene data show CDR1 as ENHRY and CDR2 as SYGVKD. V lost 2 bases and J 5 bases, leaving 9 bases between the germline ends. CDR3 size: 13 residues. The CDR3 protein is CAISETVGETQYF. In nucleotides, the CDR3 is TGTGCCATCAGTGAGACGGTCGGGGAGACCCAGTACTTC.

This clonotype was picked up many times. CDR3 protein: CASSLAPGAQPQHF. CDR3 bases: TGTGCCAGCAGTTTAGCTCCAGGGGCTCAGCCCCAGCATTTT. The chain combines TRBV27 with TRBJ1-5; a possible D gene is TRBD1 (6 bases). The ends were cut back, 2 bases at V and 6 bases at J, with 11 bases in the middle. This CDR3 is 14 amino acids long. Germline loops: CDR1 MNHEY, CDR2 SMNVEV (reference sequence).

This clonotype has ten or more counts. The chain links TRBV11-2 to TRBJ2-3, with a weak D call TRBD2 (5 bases). The CDR3 covers 15 residues. Germline assignment: CDR1 SGHAT and CDR2 FQNNGV. V was pared by 2 bases and J by 3 bases, with 12 bases between. The CDR3, as DNA: TGTGCCAGCAGCTTAATGGGAGAAAATACAGATACGCAGTATTTT. Translation gives CASSLMGENTDTQYF. Drawing the rest from reference TRBV11-2 and TRBJ2-3, the complete variable domain is EAGVAQSPRYKIIEKRQSVAFWCNPISGHATLYWYQQILGQGPKLLIQFQNNGVVDDSQLPKDRFSAERLKGVDSTLKIQPAKLEDSAVYLCASSLMGENTDTQYFGPGTRLTVL.

This clonotype was seen many times. The J gene is TRBJ1-4, the V gene TRBV5-1; a weak D match, TRBD1 (5 bases). CDR3 size: 13 residues. Germline V lookup: CDR1 SGHRS, CDR2 YFSETQ. The V end lost 1 base, the J end lost 6 bases, and 7 bases lay between the germline ends. The CDR3 region is CASSLSGDEKLFF. The CDR3 region has the DNA TGCGCCAGCAGCTTGTCGGGGGATGAAAAACTGTTTTTT.

V and J are TRBV7-2 and TRBJ2-3; 11 positions match TRBD2. Germline loops: CDR1 SGHTA, CDR2 FQGNSA. V shed 5 bases, J shed 9 bases, and the junction held 13 bases outside the gene matches. CDR3 length equals 16 residues. CDR3 region: CASSPSSGGPTKTQYF. The DNA for the CDR3 is TGTGCCAGCAGCCCCTCTAGCGGGGGGCCTACAAAAACGCAGTATTTT.

The chain recombines TRBV28 with TRBJ1-2, with D uncertain. Germline CDR1 MDHEN, CDR2 SYDVKM. The V gene lost 2 bases and the J gene lost 2 bases, with 9 bases spanning the gap. The CDR3 has 14 residues. The DNA for the CDR3 is TGTGCCAGCAGTTTAGGCCAGAGCAACTATGGCTACACCTTC. Protein sequence: CASSLGQSNYGYTF.

This clonotype came up many times. This sequence joins TRBV29-1 and TRBJ2-1, with D perhaps matching TRBD2 (5 bases). V was pared by 1 base and J by 3 bases, with 10 bases between. This CDR3 is built from 14 residues. Germline loops: CDR1 SQVTM, CDR2 ANQGSEA. CDR3 DNA: TGCAGCGTTGAAGGGGGAGCCGGCTACAATGAGCAGTTCTTC. Its translation: CSVEGGAGYNEQFF.

This clonotype has a count of ten or more. The CDR3 DNA reads as TGTGCCAGCAGCTTGAAGGGCGCCGGGGGGCAGCCCCAGCATTTT. It yields the protein CASSLKGAGGQPQHF. V usage is TRBV5-6 and J usage is TRBJ1-5; possible D gene TRBD1, 5 bases. CDR1 and CDR2 from the germline V gene are SGHDT and YYEEEE. There are 15 residues in the CDR3. Trimming took off 1 base at V and 7 bases at J, with 15 bases between the two ends.

This clonotype has a count of ten or more. The rearrangement joins TRBV12-3 or TRBV12-4 to TRBJ2-1, with 10 bases aligning to TRBD2. Trimming cost V 3 bases and J 2 bases; bases outside gene matches: 7. The CDR3 has 17 amino acids. This CDR3 is CASSLVLLAGAYNEQFF. The CDR3 bases are TGTGCCAGCAGTTTGGTACTGCTAGCGGGAGCCTACAATGAGCAGTTCTTC.

The V gene is TRBV20-1, the J gene TRBJ2-1; D is ambiguous. Per germline, CDR1 DFQATT and CDR2 SNEGSKA (reference sequence). This CDR3 contains 13 residues. V was trimmed by 3 bases and J by 6 bases, leaving 12 bases between them. The CDR3 coding sequence is TGCAGTGCTAGCCACCCTTTGAGCAATGAGCAGTTCTTC. Translation: CSASHPLSNEQFF.

This clonotype was counted ten times or more. The V and J genes are TRBV5-4 and TRBJ1-1; TRBD1 might be the D (5 bases). This CDR3 has 14 amino acids. CDR1 is SGHNT, CDR2 YYREEE, per germline (reference sequence). V dropped 4 bases and J dropped 4 bases, with 14 bases sitting between them. CDR3 DNA sequence: TGTGCCAGCAGCCCGCCCCCGGGGGGCACTGAAGCTTTCTTT. It is translated as CASSPPPGGTEAFF.

The chain joins TRBV5-1 to TRBJ2-1; D possibly uses TRBD1 or TRBD2 (5 bases each). The CDR3 contains 13 residues. Germline assignment: CDR1 SGHRS and CDR2 YFSETQ. Trimming cost V 4 bases and J 9 bases, with 14 bases left between them. The CDR3 loop reads CASSPGTESEQFF. For the CDR3, the DNA is TGCGCCAGCAGCCCGGGGACGGAGAGTGAGCAGTTCTTC.

This clonotype showed up many times. CDR3 residues: CASSWGQGAFEAFF. The CDR3 region has the DNA TGCGCCAGCAGCTGGGGACAGGGGGCTTTTGAAGCTTTCTTT. The rearrangement uses TRBV5-1 and TRBJ1-1, with 12 bases aligning to TRBD1. V dropped 3 bases and J dropped 7; count of bases not matched to a gene: 4. From germline, CDR1 is SGHRS and CDR2 YFSETQ. CDR3 length: 14 residues.

This clonotype appeared many times. The chain carries TRBV3-1 and TRBJ2-3; the D call may be TRBD1 or TRBD2 (5 bases each). This CDR3 comprises 15 residues. Germline V gene sequence: CDR1 LGHDT, CDR2 YNNKEL (reference sequence). V was cut by 1 base and J by 1 base, with 9 bases left in between. The CDR3 sequence: CASSQGMGGTDTQYF. CDR3 in DNA: TGTGCCAGCAGCCAAGGAATGGGGGGCACAGATACGCAGTATTTT.